The 5 T cell receptor beta chains in this list originate from one sample, sequenced in a study of cytomegalovirus exposure and HLA in healthy donors. The PCR had 60 Vbeta and 13 Jbeta primers. The method was immunoSEQ multiplex PCR; TCRdb's version includes in-frame clones alone and lacks a portion of them. The repertoire consists of around 150,000 clones, with roughly three quarters occurring once and the leading ten covering about 4.7%. Sequencing used PBMCs. These receptors originate from a man in his 60s in good health and CMV-seronegative.

This sequence joins TRBV5-1 and TRBJ1-4; D perhaps matches TRBD1 (6 bases). The germline gives CDR1 SGHRS, CDR2 YFSETQ. V was trimmed by 5 bases and J by 4 bases, leaving 15 bases between them. The CDR3 spans 15 residues. CDR3 loop: CASRAAQGGNEKLFF. CDR3 sequence (DNA): TGCGCCAGCAGGGCCGCACAGGGCGGTAATGAAAAACTGTTTTTT.

This rearrangement joins TRBV6-5 to TRBJ1-1; TRBD1 matches 8 bases. Germline CDR1 is MNHEY and CDR2 is SVGAGI. The V segment lost 4 bases and the J segment 11 bases; nucleotides outside the gene matches: 6. The CDR3 has 12 residues. CDR3 DNA: TGTGCCAGCAGTTCCCTGGACAGGGAGGCTTTCTTT. Its protein is CASSSLDREAFF.

The CDR3 bases are TGTGCCAGCGGAGCCCTGACAGGGATCGATGAGCAGTTCTTC. Its protein product is CASGALTGIDEQFF. J is TRBJ2-1 and V is TRBV28; 7 bases map to TRBD1. The germline V gene has CDR1 MDHEN and CDR2 SYDVKM. There are 14 residues in the CDR3. After removal of 8 bases from V and 8 bases from J, the junction contained 12 bases not matched to a gene.

The chain couples TRBV28 to TRBJ2-6, with D possibly being TRBD1 (6 bases). V was clipped by 5 bases and J by 0 bases, with 11 bases between them. The CDR3 runs to 16 residues. CDR1 and CDR2 from the germline V gene are MDHEN and SYDVKM. CDR3 amino acids: CASSPGHLSGANVLTF. CDR3 DNA sequence: TGTGCCAGCAGTCCGGGACATCTCTCTGGGGCCAACGTCCTGACTTTC.

The chain employs TRBV10-1 and TRBJ2-1; 9 bases fit TRBD1. Looked up from germline, CDR1 is WNHNN and CDR2 is SYGVQD (reference sequence). This CDR3 is 15 amino acids long. Losses at the gene ends were 3 bases for V and 3 bases for J; bases not matched to a gene: 3. The chain's CDR3 is CASSDRGQGYNEQFF. CDR3 bases: TGCGCCAGCAGTGACCGGGGACAGGGCTACAATGAGCAGTTCTTC.